These 22 T cell receptor beta chains were all obtained from the same sample, sequenced in a study of esophageal squamous cell carcinoma under preoperative chemotherapy (dated by TCRdb to the late 2010s). The time point label here, explained by the study, means: after preoperative PTX-NDP chemotherapy. The library was produced with PCR. The sequencer listed for this sample is HiSeq X Ten. TCRdb reran the public reads through fastp at Q25 and MiXCR, keeping productive beta chains. For every CDR3 protein sequence, its rows merge into one entry that carries the most common genes and DNA. This sample is represented by roughly 9,300 distinct CDR3 sequences; roughly half of them were singletons. The top ten clonotypes cover approximately 15% of the sample. Sampling took place from a patient given preoperative chemotherapy. The receptors here all came from a human donor with esophageal squamous cell carcinoma. The donor label of this sample is uncertain.

This clonotype was seen ten or more times. A much larger clone is a single base away; this may be a read error. This chain links TRBV4-1 with TRBJ2-1, with D possibly matching TRBD1 (6 bases). CDR1 and CDR2 from the germline V gene are MGHRA and YSYEKL. The CDR3 runs to 17 residues. The V end was cut by 0 bases, the J end by 13 bases, with 25 bases between. CDR3 protein: CASSQDFGQPGGNIQFF. In DNA, the CDR3 is TGCGCCAGCAGCCAAGATTTCGGACAGCCTGGAGGAAACATTCAGTTCTTC.

This clonotype ranks as medium-sized. This chain links TRBV6-1 with TRBJ2-1; 13 nucleotides agree with TRBD2. After removal of 5 bases from V and 6 bases from J, the junction contained 10 bases not matched to a gene. Germline V lookup: CDR1 MNHNS, CDR2 SASEGT. This CDR3 has 17 residues. The CDR3 loop is CASSRGTSGKSPNEQFF. CDR3 bases: TGTGCCAGCAGTAGGGGGACTAGCGGGAAAAGCCCCAATGAGCAGTTCTTC.

V usage is TRBV6-1 and J usage is TRBJ2-1; TRBD2 matches at 10 bases. The DNA matches TRBJ2-7 better at its end, which makes the J call doubtful. This CDR3 has 15 amino acids. Germline lookup yields CDR1 MNHNS and CDR2 SASEGT. As DNA, the CDR3 is TGTGCCAGCAGTGAAGCCTCTAGCGGGAGCTACGAGCAGTACTTC. Translated, it gives CASSEASSGSYEQYF.

The V and J genes are TRBV9 and TRBJ2-3; 7 positions match TRBD1. This CDR3 contains 16 residues. CDR1 SGDLS and CDR2 YYNGEE come from the germline V gene. V was pared by 0 bases and J by 1 base, with 5 bases of the junction left unmatched. The DNA of the CDR3 is TGTGCCAGCAGCGTAGATTACAGGGGTGGCACAGATACGCAGTATTTT. It is translated as CASSVDYRGGTDTQYF.

The J gene is TRBJ2-1, the V gene TRBV6-1; 7 bases are a match to TRBD2. Losses at the gene ends were 7 bases for V and 10 bases for J; bases not matched to a gene: 10. The CDR3 length is 13 residues. CDR1 MNHNS and CDR2 SASEGT come from the germline V gene. The CDR3 loop is CASTGRADGEQFF. The CDR3 DNA reads as TGTGCCAGCACAGGGAGGGCAGACGGGGAGCAGTTCTTC.

This clonotype was seen repeatedly, ten times or more. This chain joins TRBV6-4 and TRBJ2-3; no reliable D call. Between the trimmed V and J ends, which lost 4 bases and 3 bases, there was a span of 11 bases. CDR3 length equals 14 residues. Germline values: CDR1 MRHNA, CDR2 SNTAGT. DNA of the CDR3: TGTGCCAGCAGTGGGGATTCCGGGACAGATACGCAGTATTTT. It translates to CASSGDSGTDTQYF.

This clonotype was recorded many times. V is TRBV3-1 and J is TRBJ2-1; 9 bases map to TRBD2. The CDR3 has 16 residues. Germline V lookup: CDR1 LGHDT, CDR2 YNNKEL (reference sequence). V shed 0 bases and J 5 bases; nucleotides not matched to a gene: 5. This chain's CDR3 is CASSQESSGNDNEQFF. In nucleotides, the CDR3 is TGTGCCAGCAGCCAAGAGTCTAGCGGGAATGACAATGAGCAGTTCTTC.

The chain joins TRBV6-1 to TRBJ2-3; D uncertain. This CDR3 contains 15 residues. V lost 6 bases and J lost 4, with 17 bases in between. Per the germline V gene, CDR1 is MNHNS and CDR2 is SASEGT. CDR3 amino acids: CASRKGRCGPDTQYF. CDR3 DNA sequence: TGTGCCAGCAGGAAGGGCAGGTGTGGCCCAGATACGCAGTATTTT.

At least ten counts were recorded for this clonotype. The gene calls are TRBV27 and TRBJ2-1; TRBD1 aligns across 11 bases. The CDR3 spans 18 residues. V lost 1 base to trimming and J lost 10 bases; unmatched junction nucleotides: 15. CDR1 is MNHEY, CDR2 SMNVEV, per germline (reference sequence). The CDR3 protein is CASSLFGLGTGGFYEQFF. As DNA, the CDR3 is TGTGCCAGCAGTTTATTTGGCTTGGGGACAGGGGGTTTCTACGAGCAGTTCTTC.

The chain couples TRBV12-3 or TRBV12-4 to TRBJ2-1; 7 bases map to TRBD1. The ends lost 3 bases at V and 10 bases at J; junction bases unmatched: 6. The CDR3 has 13 amino acids. The CDR3: CASSFRQGSEQFF. The CDR3 nucleotides read TGTGCCAGCAGTTTCCGACAGGGAAGCGAGCAGTTCTTC.

V usage is TRBV6-5 and J usage is TRBJ1-4; D is uncertain. The CDR3 is 15 residues long. V was clipped by 0 bases and J by 5 bases, with 10 bases between them. From germline, CDR1 is MNHEY and CDR2 SVGAGI. The CDR3 nucleotides read TGTGCCAGCAGTTACTCTTCCGTGTTCAATGAAAAACTGTTTTTT. Its protein is CASSYSSVFNEKLFF.

This clonotype was counted at least ten times. A much larger clone lies one base from this, so it may be a read error. This rearrangement joins TRBV7-3 to TRBJ2-1; 7 bases map to TRBD1. The CDR3 runs to 17 residues. Germline V lookup: CDR1 SGHTA, CDR2 FQGTGA. The ends lost 11 bases at V and 13 bases at J; junction bases unmatched: 29. The CDR3 here is CALQGQGEGGAKNIQFF. The CDR3 nucleotides read TGTGCCTTACAGGGGCAGGGAGAAGGGGGAGCCAAAAACATTCAGTTCTTC.

A word on this clonotype: Sequence at one end of the junction differs from germline and may be a read error. The chain couples TRBV6-1 to TRBJ2-3; possibly TRBD2 for D (6 bases). The CDR3 runs to 16 residues. Germline loops: CDR1 MNHNS, CDR2 SASEGT. The CDR3 DNA reads as TGTGCCAGCAGGGGAGCAGTGGGGGGTGGTCAAGAGACGCAGTACTTT. This gives the protein CASRGAVGGGQETQYF.

Details on this clonotype: A much larger clone is a single base away; this may be a read error. This sequence joins TRBV27 and TRBJ2-1, with 8 bases that match TRBD2. The CDR3 has 17 amino acids. Germline-derived CDR1 and CDR2 are MNHEY and SMNVEV (reference sequence). With V trimmed by 3 bases and J by 13 bases, 20 bases remained unmatched. CDR3 nucleotides: TGTGCCAGCAGTTTCGGAGCGGGAGTGAGCCCTAGAGAGGCCCAGTTCTTC. This gives the protein CASSFGAGVSPREAQFF.

The sample holds one count of this clonotype. V usage is TRBV6-4 and J usage is TRBJ1-5, with D unresolved. The CDR3 is 13 amino acids. CDR1 and CDR2 (germline): MRHNA, SNTAGT. The V gene lost 4 bases and the J gene lost 3 bases, with 7 bases spanning the gap. CDR3 sequence reads: CASSASDNQPQHF. The DNA of the CDR3 is TGTGCCAGCAGTGCTTCCGACAATCAGCCCCAGCATTTT.

The chain is built from TRBV6-1 and TRBJ2-2; 9 bases match TRBD2. The CDR3 is 16 residues long. Germline V CDR1 and CDR2: MNHNS, SASEGT. The junction had 8 bases not matched to a gene; V was cut back by 7 bases and J by 2 bases. This CDR3 is CASTTRTSVNTGELFF. CDR3 bases: TGTGCCAGCACAACTAGGACTAGCGTTAACACCGGGGAGCTGTTTTTT.

This chain links TRBV19 with TRBJ1-5; 8 bases match TRBD1. Germline CDR1 is LNHDA and CDR2 is SQIVND (reference sequence). The length of the CDR3 is 15 residues. V lost 10 bases and J lost 0; bases outside the gene matches: 8. CDR3 loop: CATHGTGYSNQPQHF. The CDR3 DNA follows: TGTGCCACCCATGGGACAGGTTATAGCAATCAGCCCCAGCATTTT.

The CDR3 coding sequence is TGTGCCAGCAGTTACCTAGATGACAGTTCCTACAGGGAGCTGTTTTTT. Its translation is CASSYLDDSSYRELFF. The chain uses TRBV6-5 and TRBJ2-2; a possible D gene is TRBD1 (5 bases). Germline values: CDR1 MNHEY, CDR2 SVGAGI. This CDR3 spans 16 amino acids. V was trimmed by 2 bases and J by 9 bases, leaving 19 bases between them.

This chain uses TRBV6-1 with TRBJ2-2; TRBD1 aligns across 7 bases. The J call may be mistaken, given a closer DNA end match to TRBJ2-3. Germline lookup yields CDR1 MNHNS and CDR2 SASEGT. This CDR3 region has 14 residues. The CDR3 DNA follows: TGTGCCAGCAGTCAGGGCGTTAGCACAGGGGCGCAGTATTTT. It encodes CASSQGVSTGAQYF.

Many counts were recorded for this clonotype. The rearrangement links TRBV19 to TRBJ2-2; 11 nucleotides align to TRBD1. The germline V gene encodes CDR1 LNHDA and CDR2 SQIVND (reference sequence). The CDR3 extends over 15 amino acids. Trimming at V came to 5 bases and at J to 6 bases, leaving 5 bases not matched to a gene. The CDR3 sequence is CASSSDRGRSGELFF. The CDR3 DNA sequence: TGTGCCAGTAGTTCGGACAGGGGGCGTTCCGGGGAGCTGTTTTTT.

The table lists this clonotype with many counts. V gene TRBV6-5 combines with J gene TRBJ1-6; D gene unclear. Germline V gives CDR1 MNHEY, CDR2 SVGAGI. Trimming pared 4 bases from V and 7 bases from J, leaving 8 bases between. This CDR3 contains 13 residues. The CDR3 sequence is CASSWGENSPLHF. The CDR3 region has the DNA TGTGCCAGCAGTTGGGGAGAGAATTCACCCCTCCACTTT.

The genes are TRBV7-2 and TRBJ2-1; D perhaps matches TRBD1 (6 bases). This CDR3 region has 15 residues. Germline V gene sequence: CDR1 SGHTA, CDR2 FQGNSA. V dropped 5 bases and J dropped 2 bases, with 13 bases sitting between them. The CDR3 loop is CASSAGDTAYNEQFF. In nucleotides, the CDR3 is TGTGCCAGCAGCGCCGGGGACACGGCCTACAATGAGCAGTTCTTC.